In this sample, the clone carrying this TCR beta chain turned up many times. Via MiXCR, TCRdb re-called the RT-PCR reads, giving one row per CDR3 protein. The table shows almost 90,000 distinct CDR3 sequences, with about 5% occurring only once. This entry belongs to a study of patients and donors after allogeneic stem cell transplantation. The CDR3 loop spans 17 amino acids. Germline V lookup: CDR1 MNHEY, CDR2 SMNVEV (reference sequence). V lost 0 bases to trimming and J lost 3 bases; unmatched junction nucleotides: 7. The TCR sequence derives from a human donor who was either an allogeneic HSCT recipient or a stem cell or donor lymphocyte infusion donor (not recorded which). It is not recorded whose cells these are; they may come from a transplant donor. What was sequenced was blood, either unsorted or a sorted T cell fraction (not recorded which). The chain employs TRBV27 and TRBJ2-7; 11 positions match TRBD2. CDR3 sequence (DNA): TGTGCCAGCAGTTTATCGATCACTAGCGGGAGTATCTACGAGCAGTACTTC. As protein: CASSLSITSGSIYEQYF.